The 4 T cell receptor beta chains listed next were all sequenced from one sample in a study of blood T cell repertoires in COVID-19. Profiled with immunoSEQ multiplex PCR; TCRdb holds only in-frame clones, not every one. The table records hundreds of thousands of clones, about nine tenths of them present only once. The sample was peripheral blood. The receptor set was obtained from a woman in her sixties or seventies with acute or convalescent COVID-19.

CDR3 residues: CAISARGSITEAFF. The CDR3 DNA reads as TGTGCCATCAGTGCCAGGGGCAGCATCACTGAAGCTTTCTTT. The chain carries TRBV10-3 and TRBJ1-1; the D gene is possibly TRBD1 (6 bases). Germline lookup yields CDR1 ENHRY and CDR2 SYGVKD. The CDR3 length is 14 residues. The V end lost 4 bases, the J end lost 4 bases, and 13 bases lay between the germline ends.

This chain connects TRBV30 to TRBJ1-4, with 7 bases aligning to TRBD1. The ends lost 7 bases at V and 5 bases at J; junction bases unmatched: 4. CDR1 and CDR2 (germline): GTSNPN, SVGIG (reference sequence). The CDR3 runs to 12 residues. The CDR3 coding sequence is TGTGCCTCGGACAGGATGAATGAAAAACTGTTTTTT. It yields the protein CASDRMNEKLFF.

The chain carries TRBV6-1 and TRBJ1-1; no firm D call. Germline CDR1 and CDR2: MNHNS and SASEGT. Trimming removed 2 bases at V and 1 base at J, with 5 bases between. The CDR3 spans 13 residues. The CDR3 is CASSEHSNTEAFF. In DNA form, the CDR3 reads TGTGCCAGCAGTGAACACTCGAACACTGAAGCTTTCTTT.

The CDR3 DNA sequence: TGTGCCAGCAGCCAAGATTGGGCGGGAGGGAACACTGAAGCTTTCTTT. Translating gives CASSQDWAGGNTEAFF. This chain links TRBV3-1 (or the pseudogene TRBV3-2) with TRBJ1-1; unclear D gene. Germline assignment: CDR1 LGHDT and CDR2 YNNKEL (reference sequence). The CDR3 runs to 16 residues. V gave up 0 bases and J gave up 1 base, with 12 bases separating them.